Each of the 5 T cell receptor beta chains below was sequenced from the same sample in a study of post-analysis software for immune sequencing data. Study-wide results and limits: In patients, five or six TRBV segments were more frequent than in controls, with TRBV5-6, TRBV5-1 and TRBV20-1 among them.

The antigens of these receptors remain unknown. Each TCR beta cDNA library carried unique molecular identifiers. TCRdb used MiXCR to reprocess the PCR reads, holding one entry per CDR3 protein. The sample holds some 500,000 distinct CDR3 sequences, roughly 45% seen once. Sequences were obtained from blood. These receptors came from a girl between 10 and 17 years old with multiple sclerosis.

This chain joins TRBV20-1 and TRBJ2-7, with TRBD2 matching 12 bases. The CDR3 is made up of 15 amino acids. The germline V gene has CDR1 DFQATT and CDR2 SNEGSKA (reference sequence). J gave up 2 bases and V 4 bases, and 6 bases lay outside the gene matches. CDR3 bases: TGCAGTGCTAATCTAGGACTAGCGGGAACCTACGAGCAGTACTTC. This codes for CSANLGLAGTYEQYF.

V and J are TRBV28 and TRBJ2-1; D tentatively reads TRBD1 or TRBD2 (5 bases each). This CDR3 region has 15 residues. Trimming stripped 2 bases from V and 7 bases from J, with 15 bases between. Germline assignment: CDR1 MDHEN and CDR2 SYDVKM. The CDR3: CASSLSTEGKNEQFF. Written as DNA, the CDR3 is TGTGCCAGCAGTTTAAGTACAGAGGGGAAGAATGAGCAGTTCTTC.

This clonotype has more than one count but fewer than ten. The CDR3 region is CASRGIQETQYF. The CDR3 DNA follows: TGTGCCAGCAGGGGCATCCAAGAGACCCAGTACTTC. The chain links TRBV11-1 to TRBJ2-5; D remains unclear. The CDR3 is 12 amino acids. Germline CDR1 is SGHAT and CDR2 is FQDESV (reference sequence). Deletions cut 6 bases from V and 1 base from J, with 6 bases between.

J is TRBJ2-7 and V is TRBV29-1, with 9 bases that match TRBD2. This CDR3 region has 14 residues. The germline V gene encodes CDR1 SQVTM and CDR2 ANQGSEA. J gave up 4 bases and V 6 bases, and 10 bases lay outside the gene matches. The CDR3, as DNA: TGCAGCGTGCGAAGAAAGGGACTAGCTTACGAGCAGTACTTC. Protein product: CSVRRKGLAYEQYF.

In this sample, this clonotype turned up a few times. The rearrangement links TRBV28 to TRBJ1-2, with a tentative D call TRBD1 (6 bases). V shed 4 bases and J shed 8 bases, with 23 bases lying between them. CDR3 length: 16 amino acids. CDR1 and CDR2 from the germline V gene are MDHEN and SYDVKM. The CDR3 bases are TGTGCCAGCAGTTCCCGGGGATTTGGGGGCCCAGGAGGCTACACCTTC. As protein: CASSSRGFGGPGGYTF.